This TCR beta chain emerged from a study of cytotoxic CD8 clonotypes in ibrutinib-treated CLL. Study-wide points: An increase in clonality occurred at ibrutinib response, followed by a return toward baseline at progression. Once treatment began, public clonotypes, which were uncommon, contracted or stayed stable.

Germline-derived CDR1 and CDR2 are LGHNA and YNFKEQ. The CDR3 runs to 11 residues. V lost 10 bases and J lost 7; bases outside the gene matches: 6. Worth noting for this clone: Its specificity is not known.

Repertoires were generated with immunoSEQ multiplex PCR, while TCRdb's copy carries only in-frame clones and drops some. The table lists 200,000 to 250,000 clones, 70% of them singletons, with 15% to 19% in the top ten. Specimen: PBMCs, collected after 24 months of ibrutinib treatment. The source is a human donor with chronic lymphocytic leukemia. V gene TRBV4-2 combines with J gene TRBJ2-7, with TRBD1 identical over 8 bases. The CDR3 nucleotides are TGTGCCACTTCAGGGGGCCGGGAGCAGTACTTC. Protein product: CATSGGREQYF.